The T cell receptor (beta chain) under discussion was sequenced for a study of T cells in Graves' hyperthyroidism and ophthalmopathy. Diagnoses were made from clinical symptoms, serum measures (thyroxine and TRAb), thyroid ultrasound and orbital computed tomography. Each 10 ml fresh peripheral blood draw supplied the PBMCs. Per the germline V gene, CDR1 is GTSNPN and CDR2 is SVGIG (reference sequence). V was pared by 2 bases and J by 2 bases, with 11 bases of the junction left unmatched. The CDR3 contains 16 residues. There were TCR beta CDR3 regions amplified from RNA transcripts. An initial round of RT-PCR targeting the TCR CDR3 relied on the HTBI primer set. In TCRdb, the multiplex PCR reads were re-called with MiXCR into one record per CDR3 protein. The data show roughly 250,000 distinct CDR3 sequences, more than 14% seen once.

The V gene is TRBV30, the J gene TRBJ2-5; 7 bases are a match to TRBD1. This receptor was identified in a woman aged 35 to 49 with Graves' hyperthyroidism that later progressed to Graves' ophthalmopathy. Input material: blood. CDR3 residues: CAWSRVEGGLQETQYF. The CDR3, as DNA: TGTGCCTGGAGTAGGGTGGAAGGGGGCCTACAAGAGACCCAGTACTTC.